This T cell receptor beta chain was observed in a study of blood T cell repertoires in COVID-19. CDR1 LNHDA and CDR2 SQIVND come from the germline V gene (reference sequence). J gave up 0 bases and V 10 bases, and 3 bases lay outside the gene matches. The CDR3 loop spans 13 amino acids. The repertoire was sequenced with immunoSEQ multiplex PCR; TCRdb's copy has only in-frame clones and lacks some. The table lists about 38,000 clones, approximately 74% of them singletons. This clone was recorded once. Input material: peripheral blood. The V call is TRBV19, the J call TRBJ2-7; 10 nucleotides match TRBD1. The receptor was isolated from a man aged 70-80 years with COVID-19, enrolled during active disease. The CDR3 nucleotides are TGTGCCATTGGACAGGGGGGCTCCTACGAGCAGTACTTC. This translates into CAIGQGGSYEQYF.